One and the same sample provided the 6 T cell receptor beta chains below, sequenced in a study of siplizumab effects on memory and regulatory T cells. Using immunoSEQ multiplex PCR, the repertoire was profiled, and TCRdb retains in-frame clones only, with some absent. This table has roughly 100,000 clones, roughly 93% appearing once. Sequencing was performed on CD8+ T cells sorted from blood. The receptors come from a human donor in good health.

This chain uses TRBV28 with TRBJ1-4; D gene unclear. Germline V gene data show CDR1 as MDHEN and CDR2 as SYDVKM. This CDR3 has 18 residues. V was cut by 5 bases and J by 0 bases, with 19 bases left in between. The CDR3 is CASSVGLNVFATNEKLFF. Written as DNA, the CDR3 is TGTGCCAGCAGTGTCGGGCTTAACGTGTTTGCAACTAATGAAAAACTGTTTTTT.

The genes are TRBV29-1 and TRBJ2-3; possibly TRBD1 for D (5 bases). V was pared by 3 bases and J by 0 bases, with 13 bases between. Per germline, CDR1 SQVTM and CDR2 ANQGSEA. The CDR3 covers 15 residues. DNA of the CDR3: TGCAGCGTTGAGAGGACACTAACTAGCACAGATACGCAGTATTTT. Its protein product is CSVERTLTSTDTQYF.

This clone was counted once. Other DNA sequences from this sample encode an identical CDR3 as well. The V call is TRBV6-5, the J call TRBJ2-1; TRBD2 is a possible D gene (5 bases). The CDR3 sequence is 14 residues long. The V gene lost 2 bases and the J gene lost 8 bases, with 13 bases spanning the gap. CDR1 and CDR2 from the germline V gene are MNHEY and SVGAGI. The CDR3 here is CASSYGLAGDEQFF. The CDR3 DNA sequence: TGTGCCAGCAGTTACGGGCTAGCTGGGGATGAGCAGTTCTTC.

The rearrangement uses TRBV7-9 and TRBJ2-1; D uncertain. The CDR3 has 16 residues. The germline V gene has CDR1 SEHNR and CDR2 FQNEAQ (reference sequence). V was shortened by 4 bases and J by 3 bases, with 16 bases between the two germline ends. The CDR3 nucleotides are TGTGCCAGCAGCTCCCGCTCCTCTTCCCTCTACAATGAGCAGTTCTTC. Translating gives CASSSRSSSLYNEQFF.

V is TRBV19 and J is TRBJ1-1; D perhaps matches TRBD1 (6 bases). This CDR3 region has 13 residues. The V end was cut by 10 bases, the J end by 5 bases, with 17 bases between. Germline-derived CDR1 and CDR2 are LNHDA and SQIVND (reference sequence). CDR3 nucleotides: TGTGCCACCGAAACAGGGAGGGGGACTGAAGCTTTCTTT. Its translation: CATETGRGTEAFF.

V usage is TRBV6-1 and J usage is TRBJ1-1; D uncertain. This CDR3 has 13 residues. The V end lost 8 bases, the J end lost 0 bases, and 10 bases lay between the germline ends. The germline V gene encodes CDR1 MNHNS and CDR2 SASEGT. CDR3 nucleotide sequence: TGTGCCAGCCCGGCCCCGATGAACACTGAAGCTTTCTTT. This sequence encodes CASPAPMNTEAFF.